These 10 T cell receptor beta chains share one sample of origin, sequenced in a study of T cell changes during pregnancy in multiple sclerosis. Measured with immunoSEQ multiplex PCR; TCRdb has only the in-frame clones, and not every one. The sample lists roughly 46,000 clones; around 93% were seen once. The sequenced sample was CD8+ T cells from peripheral blood mononuclear cells, obtained in the first trimester of pregnancy. Every receptor here comes from a female donor with multiple sclerosis, enrolled in a pregnancy study.

The V and J genes are TRBV6-1 and TRBJ1-2; unclear D gene. The V gene lost 0 bases and the J gene lost 1 base, with 6 bases spanning the gap. Germline CDR1 and CDR2: MNHNS and SASEGT. CDR3 length: 14 amino acids. The DNA for the CDR3 is TGTGCCAGCAGTGAAGCCAGGTTTAACTATGGCTACACCTTC. Encoded protein: CASSEARFNYGYTF.

This chain links TRBV7-9 with TRBJ2-3; D unresolved. Germline-derived CDR1 and CDR2 are SEHNR and FQNEAQ (reference sequence). V lost 2 bases, J lost 5 bases, and 8 bases lay in between. CDR3 length equals 13 residues. The CDR3, as DNA: TGTGCCAGCAGCTTACCAGCGATAGATACGCAGTATTTT. Its translation is CASSLPAIDTQYF.

The chain links TRBV27 to TRBJ1-1; no reliable D call. V dropped 5 bases and J dropped 1 base, with 8 bases sitting between them. Germline CDR1 reads MNHEY; CDR2 reads SMNVEV (reference sequence). This CDR3 has 13 amino acids. The chain's CDR3 is CASSRSQNTEAFF. As DNA, the CDR3 is TGTGCCAGCAGTCGTTCACAGAACACTGAAGCTTTCTTT.

This clone was seen only once. Here the CDR3 reads CASSPPGTGSYEQYF. The CDR3, as DNA: TGTGCCAGCTCACCACCTGGGACAGGGTCCTACGAGCAGTACTTC. The chain employs TRBV18 and TRBJ2-7; 9 bases are a match to TRBD1. The germline V gene encodes CDR1 KGHSH and CDR2 LQKENI. The CDR3 is 15 residues long. The V segment lost 0 bases and the J segment 1 base; nucleotides outside the gene matches: 1. Supplemented by reference TRBV18 and TRBJ2-7, the full variable domain reads NAGVMQNPRHLVRRRGQEARLRCSPMKGHSHVYWYRQLPEEGLKFMVYLQKENIIDESGMPKERFSAEFPKEGPSILRIQQVVRGDSAAYFCASSPPGTGSYEQYFGPGTRLTVT.

The chain has TRBV7-9 and TRBJ2-1; D may be TRBD2 (5 bases). This CDR3 has 14 amino acids. Germline lookup yields CDR1 SEHNR and CDR2 FQNEAQ (reference sequence). V lost 7 bases, J lost 5 bases, and 15 bases lay in between. The chain's CDR3 is CASTFGGLNNEQFF. In DNA form, the CDR3 reads TGTGCCAGCACCTTTGGCGGGTTAAACAATGAGCAGTTCTTC.

This chain uses TRBV6-4 with TRBJ2-1; possible D gene TRBD2, 6 bases. V shed 4 bases and J shed 3 bases, with 13 bases lying between them. The CDR3 is 15 amino acids. In germline, CDR1 is MRHNA, CDR2 SNTAGT. CDR3 nucleotide sequence: TGTGCCAGCAGTGCAGGTAGCGGAGACTACAATGAGCAGTTCTTC. Translating it yields CASSAGSGDYNEQFF.

V usage is TRBV13 and J usage is TRBJ2-6; the D gene is possibly TRBD2 (5 bases). Germline V CDR1 and CDR2: PRHDT, FYEKMQ (reference sequence). There are 15 residues in the CDR3. Trimming shortened V by 4 bases and J by 1 base, and 8 bases separated the two germline ends. This CDR3 is CASSSTGSGANVLTF. CDR3 bases: TGTGCCAGCAGCTCGACGGGGTCTGGGGCCAACGTCCTGACTTTC.

This chain joins TRBV4-1 and TRBJ1-4; a weak D match, TRBD1 (5 bases). The CDR3 sequence is 16 residues long. Germline lookup yields CDR1 MGHRA and CDR2 YSYEKL. The V gene lost 4 bases and the J gene lost 5 bases, with 17 bases spanning the gap. CDR3 loop: CASSPGPRQTNEKLFF. DNA for the CDR3: TGCGCCAGCAGCCCCGGCCCCCGACAGACAAATGAAAAACTGTTTTTT.

The genes are TRBV7-3 and TRBJ2-1; 13 bases are shared with TRBD2. Trimming took 4 bases from V and 5 from J; bases not matched to a gene: 11. The CDR3 loop spans 18 amino acids. In germline, CDR1 is SGHTA, CDR2 FQGTGA. CDR3 residues: CASSSFRLAGGSHNEQFF. The CDR3 nucleotides are TGTGCCAGCAGCTCATTCCGACTAGCGGGAGGATCCCACAATGAGCAGTTCTTC.

This chain connects TRBV9 to TRBJ2-1; 8 bases are shared with TRBD1. This CDR3 is built from 15 residues. The germline V gene encodes CDR1 SGDLS and CDR2 YYNGEE. Trimming at V came to 2 bases and at J to 3 bases, leaving 4 bases not matched to a gene. Here the CDR3 DNA reads TGTGCCAGCAGCGTCCAGGGGGCAAGCTACAATGAGCAGTTCTTC. It specifies CASSVQGASYNEQFF.